Listed here is a single T cell receptor (beta chain). Other DNA sequences of this sample code for an identical CDR3. The CDR3 length is 13 residues. With 4 bases removed from V and 0 bases from J, the gap between germline ends came to 6 bases. Donors in Cohort 3 who had recovered were those with two negative PCRs, healthcare professional clearance, or resolution of their symptoms. The data stem from a study of blood T cell repertoires in COVID-19. TCRdb keeps only in-frame clones here, not all; method: immunoSEQ multiplex PCR. The sample contains 250,000 to 300,000 clones, around nine tenths of which appear only once.

The gene calls are TRBV12-3 or TRBV12-4 and TRBJ1-1, with unresolved D. The source is a man in his forties who had recovered from COVID-19. Sequencing was performed on PBMCs or T cells enriched from blood (not recorded which). In nucleotides, the CDR3 is TGTGCCAGCAGTTCTACGATGAACACTGAAGCTTTCTTT. It is translated as CASSSTMNTEAFF.